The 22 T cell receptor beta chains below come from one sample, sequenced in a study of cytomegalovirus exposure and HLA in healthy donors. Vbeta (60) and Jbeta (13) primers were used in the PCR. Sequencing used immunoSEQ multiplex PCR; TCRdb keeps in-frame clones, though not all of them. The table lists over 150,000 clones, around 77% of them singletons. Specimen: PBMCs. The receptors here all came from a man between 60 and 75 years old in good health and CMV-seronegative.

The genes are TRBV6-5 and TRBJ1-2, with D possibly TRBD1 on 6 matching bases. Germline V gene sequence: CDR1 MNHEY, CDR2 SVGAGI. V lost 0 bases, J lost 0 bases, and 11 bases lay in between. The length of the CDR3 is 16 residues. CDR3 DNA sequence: TGTGCCAGCAGTTACTCGGGGGGGCAAGCTAACTATGGCTACACCTTC. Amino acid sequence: CASSYSGGQANYGYTF.

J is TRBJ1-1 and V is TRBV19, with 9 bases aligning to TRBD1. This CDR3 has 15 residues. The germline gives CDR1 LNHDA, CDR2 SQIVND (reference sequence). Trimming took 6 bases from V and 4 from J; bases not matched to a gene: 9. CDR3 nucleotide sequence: TGTGCCAGTAGGCTACAGGGGGCCAGCGGCACTGAAGCTTTCTTT. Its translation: CASRLQGASGTEAFF.

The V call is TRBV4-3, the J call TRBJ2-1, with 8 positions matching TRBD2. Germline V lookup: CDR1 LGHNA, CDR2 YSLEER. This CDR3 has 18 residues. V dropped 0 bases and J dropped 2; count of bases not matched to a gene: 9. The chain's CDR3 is CASSQDPSGTRAYNEQFF. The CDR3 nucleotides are TGCGCCAGCAGCCAAGACCCCTCCGGGACTAGGGCCTACAATGAGCAGTTCTTC.

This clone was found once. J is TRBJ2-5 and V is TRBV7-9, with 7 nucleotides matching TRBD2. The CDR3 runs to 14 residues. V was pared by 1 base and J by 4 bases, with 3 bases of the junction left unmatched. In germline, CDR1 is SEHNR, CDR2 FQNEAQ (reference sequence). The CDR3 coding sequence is TGTGCCAGCAGCTTAGTCCGGGGGGTAGAGACCCAGTACTTC. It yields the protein CASSLVRGVETQYF.

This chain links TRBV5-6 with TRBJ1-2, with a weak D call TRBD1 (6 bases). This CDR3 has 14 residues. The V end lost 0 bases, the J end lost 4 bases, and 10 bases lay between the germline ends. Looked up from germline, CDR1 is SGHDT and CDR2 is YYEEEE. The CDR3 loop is CASSLAGESYGYTF. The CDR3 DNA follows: TGTGCCAGCAGCTTGGCAGGGGAGAGCTATGGCTACACCTTC.

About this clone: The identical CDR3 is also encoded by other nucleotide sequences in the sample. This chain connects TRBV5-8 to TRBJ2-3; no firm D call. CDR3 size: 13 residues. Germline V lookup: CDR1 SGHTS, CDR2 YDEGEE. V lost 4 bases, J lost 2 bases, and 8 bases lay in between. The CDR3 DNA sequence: TGTGCCAGCAGCCTATCCCTCACAGATACGCAGTATTTT. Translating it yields CASSLSLTDTQYF.

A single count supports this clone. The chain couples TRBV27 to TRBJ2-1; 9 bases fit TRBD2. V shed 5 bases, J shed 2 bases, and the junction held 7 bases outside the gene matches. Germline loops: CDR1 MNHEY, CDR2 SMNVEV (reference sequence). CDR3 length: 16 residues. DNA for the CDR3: TGTGCCAGCAGTCCCCGACTAGCGGTAACCTACAATGAGCAGTTCTTC. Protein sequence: CASSPRLAVTYNEQFF.

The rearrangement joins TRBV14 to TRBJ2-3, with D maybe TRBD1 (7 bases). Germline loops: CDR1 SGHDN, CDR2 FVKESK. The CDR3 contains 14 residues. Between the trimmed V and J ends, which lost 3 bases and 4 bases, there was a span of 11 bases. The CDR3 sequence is CASSQQGGPDTQYF. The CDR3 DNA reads TGTGCCAGCAGCCAGCAGGGGGGCCCAGATACGCAGTATTTT.

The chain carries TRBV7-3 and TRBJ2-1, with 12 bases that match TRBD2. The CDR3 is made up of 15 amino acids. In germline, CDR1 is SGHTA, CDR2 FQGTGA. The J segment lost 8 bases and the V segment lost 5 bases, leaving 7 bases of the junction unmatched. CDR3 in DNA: TGTGCCAGCAGCCCTGGACTAGCGGGGATCGATGAGCAGTTCTTC. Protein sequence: CASSPGLAGIDEQFF.

CDR3 in DNA: TGTGCCAGCTCACCAGAAACGCCCGGCGGTCAGCCCCAGCATTTT. This encodes CASSPETPGGQPQHF. This chain uses TRBV18 with TRBJ1-5; D gene uncertain. The CDR3 extends over 15 amino acids. Deletions cut 2 bases from V and 6 bases from J, with 14 bases between. Germline V gives CDR1 KGHSH, CDR2 LQKENI.

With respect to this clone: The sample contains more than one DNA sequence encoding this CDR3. The CDR3 sequence is CASSWGVQETQYF. In DNA, the CDR3 is TGCGCCAGCAGTTGGGGGGTCCAAGAGACCCAGTACTTC. The V call is TRBV10-2, the J call TRBJ2-5; TRBD2 is a possible D gene (6 bases). Trimming stripped 5 bases from V and 1 base from J, with 8 bases between. This CDR3 has 13 amino acids. CDR1 WSHSY and CDR2 SAAADI come from the germline V gene.

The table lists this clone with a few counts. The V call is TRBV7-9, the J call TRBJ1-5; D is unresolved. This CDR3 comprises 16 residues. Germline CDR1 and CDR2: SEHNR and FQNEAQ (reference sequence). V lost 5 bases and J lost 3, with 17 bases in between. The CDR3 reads CASSTGREGPNQPQHF. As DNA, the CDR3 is TGTGCCAGCAGCACCGGCCGGGAGGGCCCCAATCAGCCCCAGCATTTT.

The CDR3 region has the DNA TGTGCCAGCAGCCCTGGGCGGGGTTTGGAGGATGAGCAGTTCTTC. Its translation is CASSPGRGLEDEQFF. The V gene is TRBV11-3, the J gene TRBJ2-1, with a tentative D call TRBD2 (6 bases). This CDR3 comprises 15 residues. Per germline, CDR1 SGHNT and CDR2 YENEEA. V was trimmed by 5 bases and J by 8 bases, leaving 19 bases between them.

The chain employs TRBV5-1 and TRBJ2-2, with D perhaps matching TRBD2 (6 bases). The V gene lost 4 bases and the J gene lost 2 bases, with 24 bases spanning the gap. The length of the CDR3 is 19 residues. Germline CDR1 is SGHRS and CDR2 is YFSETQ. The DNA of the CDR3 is TGCGCCAGCAGCGGACCGCGGGGCGGCGGCCCTGACAACACCGGGGAGCTGTTTTTT. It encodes CASSGPRGGGPDNTGELFF.

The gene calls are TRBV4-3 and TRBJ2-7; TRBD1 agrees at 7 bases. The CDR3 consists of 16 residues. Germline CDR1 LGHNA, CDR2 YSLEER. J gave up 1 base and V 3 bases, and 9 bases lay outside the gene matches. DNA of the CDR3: TGCGCCAGCAGCCAGCTTACAGGGGTAGGGTCCTACGAGCAGTACTTC. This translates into CASSQLTGVGSYEQYF.

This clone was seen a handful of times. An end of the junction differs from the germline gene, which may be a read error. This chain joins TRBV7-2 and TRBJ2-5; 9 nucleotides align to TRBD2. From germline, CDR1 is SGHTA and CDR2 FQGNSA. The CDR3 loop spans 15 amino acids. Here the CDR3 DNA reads TGTGCCAGCAGCACAGAGGGGCGGGCTAGCGGGACGGCGCACTTC. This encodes CASSTEGRASGTAHF.

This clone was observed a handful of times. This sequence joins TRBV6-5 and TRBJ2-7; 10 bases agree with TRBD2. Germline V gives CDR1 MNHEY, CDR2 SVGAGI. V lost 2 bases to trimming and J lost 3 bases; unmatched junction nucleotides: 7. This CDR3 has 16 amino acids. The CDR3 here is CASSYSSLAGYYEQYF. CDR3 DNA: TGTGCCAGCAGTTACAGCTCACTAGCGGGGTACTACGAGCAGTACTTC.

CDR3 nucleotide sequence: TGTGCCAGCAGCTTGGTGCAGGGGCCAGATACGCAGTATTTT. It is translated as CASSLVQGPDTQYF. The chain carries TRBV5-6 and TRBJ2-3; a weak D match, TRBD1 (6 bases). Trimming removed 0 bases from V and 4 bases from J, with 9 bases in between. CDR1 and CDR2 (germline): SGHDT, YYEEEE. The CDR3 sequence is 14 residues long.

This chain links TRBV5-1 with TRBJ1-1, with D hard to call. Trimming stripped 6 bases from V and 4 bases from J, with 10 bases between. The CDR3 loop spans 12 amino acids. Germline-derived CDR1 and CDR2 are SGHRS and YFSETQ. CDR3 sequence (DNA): TGCGCCAGCAAACGGGAGTCCACTGAAGCTTTCTTT. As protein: CASKRESTEAFF.

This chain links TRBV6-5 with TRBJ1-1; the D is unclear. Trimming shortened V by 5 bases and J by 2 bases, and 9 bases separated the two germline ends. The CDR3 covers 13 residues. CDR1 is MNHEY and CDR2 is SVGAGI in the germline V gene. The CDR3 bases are TGTGCCAGCAGTATATATCTTAACACTGAAGCTTTCTTT. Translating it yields CASSIYLNTEAFF.

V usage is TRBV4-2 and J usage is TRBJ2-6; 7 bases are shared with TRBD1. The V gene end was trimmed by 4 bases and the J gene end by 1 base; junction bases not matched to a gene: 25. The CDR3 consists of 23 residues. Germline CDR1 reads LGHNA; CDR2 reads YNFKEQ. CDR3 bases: TGTGCCAGCAGCCCAACGCCCCATCTACTTACCGGGACAGCTAATTCTGGGGCCAACGTCCTGACTTTC. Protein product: CASSPTPHLLTGTANSGANVLTF.

The DNA for the CDR3 is TGCGCCAGCAGCTTGTATGGACCAGGCGGGGGGGTCTACGGGGAGCTGTTTTTT. This sequence encodes CASSLYGPGGGVYGELFF. The rearrangement joins TRBV5-1 to TRBJ2-2; the match to TRBD2 covers 9 bases. Trimming removed 1 base from V and 7 bases from J; junction bases left unmatched: 14. Germline CDR1 is SGHRS and CDR2 is YFSETQ. CDR3 length: 18 residues. The full variable domain, in which reference TRBV5-1 and TRBJ2-2 provide the parts outside the CDR3, is KAGVTQTPRYLIKTRGQQVTLSCSPISGHRSVSWYQQTPGQGLQFLFEYFSETQRNKGNFPGRFSGRQFSNSRSEMNVSTLELGDSALYLCASSLYGPGGGVYGELFFGEGSRLTVL.